The following is a T cell receptor (beta chain) sequence with its context. Its target is unknown. This sample's time point: pretreatment peripheral blood. The data derive from a study of PD-L1 blockade in urothelial cancer. TCR analog templates of synthetic origin were spiked into each PCR. Libraries were prepared by immunoSEQ multiplex PCR; TCRdb keeps only in-frame clonotypes and omits some of them. The repertoire holds 130,000 or so clones, 84% seen once, with under 3.5% in the top ten. Overall study findings and caveats: When measured at 3 weeks, tumor-associated blood clones expanded more in durable-benefit patients.

The input for sequencing was PBMCs, taken around atezolizumab (anti-PD-L1) treatment. The source is a man aged 50 to 60 with urothelial cancer.

This CDR3 is CASSVAGTASGEQYF. The CDR3 nucleotides are TGTGCCAGCAGCGTAGCGGGGACAGCGAGCGGCGAGCAGTACTTC. The gene calls are TRBV9 and TRBJ2-7; 7 nucleotides agree with TRBD1. V dropped 0 bases and J dropped 6; count of bases not matched to a gene: 9. Germline V gene data show CDR1 as SGDLS and CDR2 as YYNGEE. The CDR3 extends over 15 amino acids.